Detailed here is one TCR beta chain. Its cognate antigen is unknown. The data were obtained in a study of vaccination and CD4 T cells after COVID-19. Study-wide context: Each enrolled participant received a two-dose regimen of either BNT162b2 or mRNA-1273 vaccine. With a range of 35 to 161, the median interval from diagnosis to drawing post-COVID samples was about 100 days. Median time from second vaccine dose to sampling was around 72 days (14 to 241).

Cultured CD4+ T cell DNA underwent sequencing with the Oncomine TCR Beta short-read assay. MiXCR, run by TCRdb on the PCR reads, gives a single entry per CDR3 protein. This sample has around 15,000 distinct CDR3 sequences, with 54% found just once. The V gene's germline CDR1 is ENHRY and CDR2 SYGVKD. This CDR3 region has 14 residues. V was cut by 2 bases and J by 7 bases, with 12 bases left in between. The treatment denotes: approximately 9-day PBMC culture with coronavirus spike peptide pools or control peptides (ViraFEST assay). On day 3 and again on day 7, fresh IL-2 medium was used to replace half the medium.

The rearrangement uses TRBV10-3 and TRBJ2-1; D is unresolved. The sequencing sample was made of CD4+ T cells from blood, cultured in vitro. The TCR sequence derives from a human donor who had recovered from COVID-19. The CDR3, as DNA: TGTGCCATCAGTGAGCTGCAACTACAAAATGAGCAGTTCTTC. As protein: CAISELQLQNEQFF.